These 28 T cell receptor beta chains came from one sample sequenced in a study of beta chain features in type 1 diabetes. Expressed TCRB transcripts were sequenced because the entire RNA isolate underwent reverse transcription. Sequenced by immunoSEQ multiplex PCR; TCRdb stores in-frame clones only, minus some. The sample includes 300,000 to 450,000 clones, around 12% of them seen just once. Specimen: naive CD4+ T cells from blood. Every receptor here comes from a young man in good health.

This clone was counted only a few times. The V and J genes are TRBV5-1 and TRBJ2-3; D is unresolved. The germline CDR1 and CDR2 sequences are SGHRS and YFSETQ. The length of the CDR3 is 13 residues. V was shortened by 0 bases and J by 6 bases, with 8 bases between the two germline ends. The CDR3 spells CASSLALGDTQYF. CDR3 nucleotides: TGCGCCAGCAGCTTGGCCCTCGGGGATACGCAGTATTTT.

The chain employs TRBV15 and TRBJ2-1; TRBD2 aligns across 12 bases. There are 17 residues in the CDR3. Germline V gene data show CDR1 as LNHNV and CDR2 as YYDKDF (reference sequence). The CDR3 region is CERRRLAGVGPYNEQFF. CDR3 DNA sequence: TGTGAGAGGCGGAGACTAGCGGGAGTAGGTCCCTACAATGAGCAGTTCTTC.

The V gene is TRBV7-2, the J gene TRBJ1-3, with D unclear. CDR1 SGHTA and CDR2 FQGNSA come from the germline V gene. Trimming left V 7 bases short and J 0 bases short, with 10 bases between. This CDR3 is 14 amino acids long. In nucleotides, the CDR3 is TGTGCCAGCACTCCGACGGGCTCTGGAAACACCATATATTTT. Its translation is CASTPTGSGNTIYF.

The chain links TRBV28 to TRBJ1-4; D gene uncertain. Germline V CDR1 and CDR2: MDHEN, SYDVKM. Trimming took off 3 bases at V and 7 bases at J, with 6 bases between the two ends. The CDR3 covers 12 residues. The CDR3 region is CASSLRSEKLFF. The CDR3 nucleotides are TGTGCCAGCAGTTTGAGGTCTGAAAAACTGTTTTTT.

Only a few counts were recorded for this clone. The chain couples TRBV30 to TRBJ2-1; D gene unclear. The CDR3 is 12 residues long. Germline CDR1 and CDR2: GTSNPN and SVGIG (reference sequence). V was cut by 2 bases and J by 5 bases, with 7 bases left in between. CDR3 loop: CAWSRLHNEQFF. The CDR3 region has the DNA TGTGCCTGGAGTCGACTTCACAATGAGCAGTTCTTC.

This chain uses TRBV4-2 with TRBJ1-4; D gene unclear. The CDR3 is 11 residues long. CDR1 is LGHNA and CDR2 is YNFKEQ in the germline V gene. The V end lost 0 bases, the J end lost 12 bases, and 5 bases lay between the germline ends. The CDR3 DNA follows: TGTGCCAGCAGCCAAGATATCGAACTGTTTTTT. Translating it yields CASSQDIELFF.

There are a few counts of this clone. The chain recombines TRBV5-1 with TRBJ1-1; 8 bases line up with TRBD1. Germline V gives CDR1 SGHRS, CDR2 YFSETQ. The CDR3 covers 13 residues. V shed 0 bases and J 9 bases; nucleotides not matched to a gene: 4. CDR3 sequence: CASSLETGAQAFF. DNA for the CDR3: TGCGCCAGCAGCTTGGAGACAGGGGCTCAAGCTTTCTTT.

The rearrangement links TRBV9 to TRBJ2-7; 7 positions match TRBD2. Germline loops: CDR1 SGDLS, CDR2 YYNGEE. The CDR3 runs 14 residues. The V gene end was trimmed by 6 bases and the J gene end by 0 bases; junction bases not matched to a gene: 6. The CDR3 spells CASTPGGSSYEQYF. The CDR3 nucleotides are TGTGCCAGCACCCCCGGGGGGAGCTCCTACGAGCAGTACTTC.

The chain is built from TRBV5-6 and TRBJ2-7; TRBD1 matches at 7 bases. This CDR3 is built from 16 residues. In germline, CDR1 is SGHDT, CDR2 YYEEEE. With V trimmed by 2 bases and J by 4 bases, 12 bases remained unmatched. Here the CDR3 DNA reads TGTGCCAGCAGCTTTATAATCTCCGGACAGGCGTACGAGCAGTACTTC. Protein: CASSFIISGQAYEQYF.

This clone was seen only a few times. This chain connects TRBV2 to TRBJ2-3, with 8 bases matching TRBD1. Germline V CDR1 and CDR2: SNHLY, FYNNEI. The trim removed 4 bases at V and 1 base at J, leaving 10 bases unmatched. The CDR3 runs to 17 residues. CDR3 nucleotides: TGTGCCAGCAGTGCAGCCGTCCCGGGACAGGGCACAGATACGCAGTATTTT. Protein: CASSAAVPGQGTDTQYF.

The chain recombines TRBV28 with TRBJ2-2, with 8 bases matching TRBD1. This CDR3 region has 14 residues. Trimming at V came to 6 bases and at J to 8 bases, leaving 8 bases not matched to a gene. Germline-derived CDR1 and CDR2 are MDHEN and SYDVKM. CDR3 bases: TGTGCCAGCAGCCTAATCCAGGGGGCTGGGGAGCTGTTTTTT. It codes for CASSLIQGAGELFF.

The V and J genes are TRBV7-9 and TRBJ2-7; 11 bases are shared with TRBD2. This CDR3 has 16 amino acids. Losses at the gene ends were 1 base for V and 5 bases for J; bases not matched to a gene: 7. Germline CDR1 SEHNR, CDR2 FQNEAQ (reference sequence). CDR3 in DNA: TGTGCCAGCAGCTTAGATATTAGCGGGAGGGTCCACGAGCAGTACTTC. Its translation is CASSLDISGRVHEQYF.

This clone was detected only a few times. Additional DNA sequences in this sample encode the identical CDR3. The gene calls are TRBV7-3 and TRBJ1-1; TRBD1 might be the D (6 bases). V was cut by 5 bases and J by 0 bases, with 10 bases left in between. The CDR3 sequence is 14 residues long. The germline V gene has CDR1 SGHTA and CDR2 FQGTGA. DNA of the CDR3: TGTGCCAGCAGCCCCGGACAGATGAACACTGAAGCTTTCTTT. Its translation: CASSPGQMNTEAFF.

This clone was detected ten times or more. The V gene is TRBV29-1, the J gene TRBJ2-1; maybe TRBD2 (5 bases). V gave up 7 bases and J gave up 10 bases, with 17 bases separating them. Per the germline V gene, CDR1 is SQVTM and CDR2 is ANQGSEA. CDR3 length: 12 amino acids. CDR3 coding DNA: TGCAGCGGCCAACCCACGGGGTTGGAGCAGTTCTTC. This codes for CSGQPTGLEQFF.

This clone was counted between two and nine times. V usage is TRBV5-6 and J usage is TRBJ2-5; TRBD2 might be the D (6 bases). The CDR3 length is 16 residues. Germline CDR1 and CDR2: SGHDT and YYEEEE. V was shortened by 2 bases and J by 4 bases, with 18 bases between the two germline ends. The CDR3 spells CASSFVRGWIRETQYF. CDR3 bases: TGTGCCAGCAGCTTTGTTCGGGGGTGGATACGAGAGACCCAGTACTTC. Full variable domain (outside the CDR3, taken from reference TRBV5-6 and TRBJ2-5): DAGVTQSPTHLIKTRGQQVTLRCSPKSGHDTVSWYQQALGQGPQFIFQYYEEEERQRGNFPDRFSGHQFPNYSSELNVNALLLGDSALYLCASSFVRGWIRETQYFGPGTRLLVL.

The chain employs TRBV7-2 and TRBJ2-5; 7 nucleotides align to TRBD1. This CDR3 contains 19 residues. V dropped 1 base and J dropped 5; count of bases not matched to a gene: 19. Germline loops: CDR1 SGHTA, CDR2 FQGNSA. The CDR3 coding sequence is TGTGCCAGCAGCTTAGTCCCAACCTACAGGGGAAGTAATGGGGAGACCCAGTACTTC. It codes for CASSLVPTYRGSNGETQYF.

The CDR3 here is CASSISKTAFYEQYF. CDR3 bases: TGTGCCAGTAGTATTTCCAAGACAGCTTTCTACGAGCAGTACTTC. The chain couples TRBV19 to TRBJ2-7; possible D gene TRBD1, 5 bases. The CDR3 runs to 15 residues. Germline CDR1 and CDR2: LNHDA and SQIVND (reference sequence). V lost 3 bases, J lost 3 bases, and 15 bases lay in between.

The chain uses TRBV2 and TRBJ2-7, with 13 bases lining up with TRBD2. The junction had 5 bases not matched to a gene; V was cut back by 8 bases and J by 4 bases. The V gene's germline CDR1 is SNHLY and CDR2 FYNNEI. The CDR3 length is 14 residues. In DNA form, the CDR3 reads TGTGCCAGCCTTCGGACTAGCGGGGGATACGAGCAGTACTTC. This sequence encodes CASLRTSGGYEQYF.

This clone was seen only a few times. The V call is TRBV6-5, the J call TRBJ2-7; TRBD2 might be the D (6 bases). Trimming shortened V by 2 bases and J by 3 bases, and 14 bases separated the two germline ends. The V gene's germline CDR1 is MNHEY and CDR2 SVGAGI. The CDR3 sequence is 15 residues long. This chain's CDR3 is CASSYRTTGDYEQYF. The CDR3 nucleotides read TGTGCCAGCAGTTACAGGACTACAGGAGACTACGAGCAGTACTTC.

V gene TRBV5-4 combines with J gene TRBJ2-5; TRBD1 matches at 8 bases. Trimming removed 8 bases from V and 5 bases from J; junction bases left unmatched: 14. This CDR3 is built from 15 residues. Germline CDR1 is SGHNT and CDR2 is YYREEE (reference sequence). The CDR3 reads CASSLPGQGWETQYF. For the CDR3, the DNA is TGTGCCAGTAGTTTGCCTGGACAGGGCTGGGAGACCCAGTACTTC.

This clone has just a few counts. CDR3 DNA: TGTGCCAGTAGGAAAGGGTACAGGGGGCGTTTAGCGGGGGTCCATGAGCAGTTCTTC. Translation gives CASRKGYRGRLAGVHEQFF. The V gene is TRBV19, the J gene TRBJ2-1; perhaps D is TRBD1 or TRBD2 (9 bases each). V lost 6 bases, J lost 8 bases, and 32 bases lay in between. This CDR3 has 19 residues. Germline V lookup: CDR1 LNHDA, CDR2 SQIVND (reference sequence).

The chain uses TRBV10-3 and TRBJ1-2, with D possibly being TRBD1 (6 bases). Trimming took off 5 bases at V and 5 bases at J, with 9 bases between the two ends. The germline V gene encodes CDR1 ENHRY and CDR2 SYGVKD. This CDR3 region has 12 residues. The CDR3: CAISKQGYGYTF. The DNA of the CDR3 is TGTGCCATCAGTAAACAGGGTTATGGCTACACCTTC.

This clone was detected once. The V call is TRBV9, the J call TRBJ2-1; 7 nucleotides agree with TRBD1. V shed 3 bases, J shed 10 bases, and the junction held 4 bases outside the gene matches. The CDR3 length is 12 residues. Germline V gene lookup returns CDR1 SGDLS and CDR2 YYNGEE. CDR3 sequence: CASSAHRGEQFF. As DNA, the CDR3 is TGTGCCAGCAGCGCCCACAGGGGCGAGCAGTTCTTC.

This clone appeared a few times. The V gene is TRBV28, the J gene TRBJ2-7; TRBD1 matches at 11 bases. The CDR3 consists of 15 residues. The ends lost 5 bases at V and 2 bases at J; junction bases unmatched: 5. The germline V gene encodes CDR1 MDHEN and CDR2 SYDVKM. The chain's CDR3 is CASSIPGQGAYEQYF. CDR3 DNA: TGTGCCAGCAGTATACCGGGACAGGGGGCCTACGAGCAGTACTTC. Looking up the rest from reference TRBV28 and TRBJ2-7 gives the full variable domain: DVKVTQSSRYLVKRTGEKVFLECVQDMDHENMFWYRQDPGLGLRLIYFSYDVKMKEKGDIPEGYSVSREKKERFSLILESASTNQTSMYLCASSIPGQGAYEQYFGPGTRLTVT.

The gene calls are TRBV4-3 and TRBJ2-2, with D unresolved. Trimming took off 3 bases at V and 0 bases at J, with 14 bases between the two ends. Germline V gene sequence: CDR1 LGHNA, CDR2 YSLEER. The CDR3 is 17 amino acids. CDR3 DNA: TGCGCCAGCAGCCAGCTCGTCAGTGTTCCGAACACCGGGGAGCTGTTTTTT. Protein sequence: CASSQLVSVPNTGELFF.

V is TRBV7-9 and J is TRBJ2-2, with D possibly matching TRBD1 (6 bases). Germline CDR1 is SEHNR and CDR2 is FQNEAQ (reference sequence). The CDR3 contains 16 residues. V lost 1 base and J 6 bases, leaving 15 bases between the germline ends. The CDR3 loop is CASSLGYRVVAGELFF. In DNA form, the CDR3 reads TGTGCCAGCAGCTTAGGCTACAGGGTGGTGGCCGGGGAGCTGTTTTTT.

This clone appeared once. The CDR3 is CASSSTPGQGTEQYF. The CDR3 DNA sequence: TGTGCCAGCTCTTCGACCCCGGGACAGGGAACCGAGCAGTACTTC. The V gene is TRBV18, the J gene TRBJ2-7, with 9 bases lining up with TRBD1. The CDR3 sequence is 15 residues long. The V gene's germline CDR1 is KGHSH and CDR2 LQKENI. The J segment lost 6 bases and the V segment lost 6 bases, leaving 12 bases of the junction unmatched. The full variable domain, rest sourced from reference TRBV18 and TRBJ2-7, is NAGVMQNPRHLVRRRGQEARLRCSPMKGHSHVYWYRQLPEEGLKFMVYLQKENIIDESGMPKERFSAEFPKEGPSILRIQQVVRGDSAAYFCASSSTPGQGTEQYFGPGTRLTVT.

The CDR3 sequence is CASTPPGQGIGNEQFF. Here the CDR3 DNA reads TGTGCCAGCACCCCCCCTGGACAGGGGATCGGCAATGAGCAGTTCTTC. The V gene is TRBV28, the J gene TRBJ2-1, with 9 bases matching TRBD1. The V and J ends lost 7 bases and 6 bases, in that order; junction bases with no gene match: 13. The CDR3 is 16 residues long. Per germline, CDR1 MDHEN and CDR2 SYDVKM.